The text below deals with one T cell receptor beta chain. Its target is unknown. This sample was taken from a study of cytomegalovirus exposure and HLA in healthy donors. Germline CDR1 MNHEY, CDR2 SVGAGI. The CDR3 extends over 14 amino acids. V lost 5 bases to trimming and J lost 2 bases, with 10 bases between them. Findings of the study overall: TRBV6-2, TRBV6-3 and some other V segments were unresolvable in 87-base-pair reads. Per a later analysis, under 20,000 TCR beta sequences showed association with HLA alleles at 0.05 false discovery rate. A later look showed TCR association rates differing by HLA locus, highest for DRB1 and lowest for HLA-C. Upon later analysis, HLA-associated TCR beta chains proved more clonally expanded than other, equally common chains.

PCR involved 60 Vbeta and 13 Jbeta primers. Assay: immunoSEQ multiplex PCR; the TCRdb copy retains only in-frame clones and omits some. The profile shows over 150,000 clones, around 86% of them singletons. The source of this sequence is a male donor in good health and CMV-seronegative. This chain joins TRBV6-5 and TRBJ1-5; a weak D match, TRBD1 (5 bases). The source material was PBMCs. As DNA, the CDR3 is TGTGCCAGCAGTCCCCTCAGGGGCAATCAGCCCCAGCATTTT. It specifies CASSPLRGNQPQHF.